The rows below give T cell receptor beta chains drawn from one sample of a study of blood T cell repertoires in COVID-19. This table comes from immunoSEQ multiplex PCR, and its TCRdb copy is limited to in-frame clones, with some not included. The table has about 47,000 clones, approximately 88% seen once; the top ten hold roughly 13%. The material sequenced was peripheral blood. All receptors derive from a human donor with active COVID-19. The donor label of this sample is uncertain. CDR3s include the opening cysteine and the closing phenylalanine or tryptophan. The D gene is left open where the match is weak. Not all rows give a size; the values are once, few, many and, for expanded clones, a class.

abundance	d_gene	j_gene	v_gene	CDR3nt	CDR3aa
NA	NA	TRBJ2-3	TRBV28	TGTGCCAGCAGGACAGGACAAGCGGATACGCAGTATTTT	CASRTGQADTQYF
NA	NA	TRBJ1-4	TRBV2	TGTGCCAGCAGTGAAGTAGGGGCCAGGAATAATGAAAAACTGTTTTTT	CASSEVGARNNEKLFF
NA	NA	TRBJ1-6	TRBV10-3	TGTGCCATCAGTGGAGTTATCGATAATTCACCCCTCCACTTT	CAISGVIDNSPLHF
NA	TRBD1	TRBJ2-5	TRBV24-1	TGTGCCACCAGTGAGGGACAGGGGGCGAGTTTGGAGACCCAGTACTTC	CATSEGQGASLETQYF
NA	NA	TRBJ2-7	TRBV2	TGTGCCAGCAGAGTGACTTTCTCATACGAGCAGTACTTC	CASRVTFSYEQYF
NA	NA	TRBJ2-7	TRBV6-7	TGTGCCAGCAGCACAGGGCTGTACGAGCAGTACTTC	CASSTGLYEQYF
once	TRBD2	TRBJ2-6	TRBV11-2	TGTGCCAGCAGCGCACTAGCGGGAGGGCTCGGGGCCAACGTCCTGACTTTC	CASSALAGGLGANVLTF
NA	TRBD1	TRBJ1-6	TRBV15	TGTGCCACCAGCAACGACAGGGAAGACTCACCCCTCCACTTT	CATSNDREDSPLHF
NA	NA	TRBJ1-4	TRBV9	TGTGCCAGCAGCGTAGGTACTACAGGTGAAAATGAAAAACTGTTTTTT	CASSVGTTGENEKLFF
NA	NA	TRBJ2-5	TRBV28	TGTGCCAGCAGTTTCAGAGGGGGTAGCCAAGAGACCCAGTACTTC	CASSFRGGSQETQYF
NA	NA	TRBJ1-1	TRBV28	TGTGCCAGCAGCCGTCTGGGGGCGAATACTGAAGCTTTCTTT	CASSRLGANTEAFF
NA	NA	TRBJ2-7	TRBV12-3/TRBV12-4	TGTGCCAGCAGTTTGAGCCCATACGAGCAGTACTTC	CASSLSPYEQYF
NA	TRBD1	TRBJ2-7	TRBV27	TGTGCCAGCAGCGCTACCGGGACAGGGGGATCCGAGCAGTACTTC	CASSATGTGGSEQYF
once	TRBD2	TRBJ2-7	TRBV10-1	TGCGCCAGCCCCAGCCCCGGGACTAGCTACGAGCAGTACTTC	CASPSPGTSYEQYF
once	TRBD1	TRBJ2-7	TRBV6-2/TRBV6-3	TGTGCCAGCAGTTACCCGAGAAGACAGGGAACCGAGCAGTACTTC	CASSYPRRQGTEQYF
NA	NA	TRBJ2-1	TRBV5-1	TGCGCCAGCAGCTTGGCGGGGTTTTACAATGAGCAGTTCTTC	CASSLAGFYNEQFF
NA	TRBD2	TRBJ2-1	TRBV9	TGTGCCAGCAGCGTAGGAGGGACTAGCGGATACAATGAGCAGTTCTTC	CASSVGGTSGYNEQFF
NA	TRBD1	TRBJ1-2	TRBV7-2	TGTGCCAGCAGCTTCTTACAGGACAGGAACTATGGCTACACCTTC	CASSFLQDRNYGYTF
NA	TRBD1	TRBJ1-2	TRBV23-1	TGCGCCAGCAGTGCTACAGGGGGCGGACTCTATGGCTACACCTTC	CASSATGGGLYGYTF
NA	NA	TRBJ2-1	TRBV5-6	TGTGCCAGCAGCTTGGTAACAGGGTTTTACAATGAGCAGTTCTTC	CASSLVTGFYNEQFF
NA	NA	TRBJ1-1	TRBV5-1	TGCGCCAGCAGCTTGGGGGTGAGCGGCACTGAAGCTTTCTTT	CASSLGVSGTEAFF
NA	TRBD1	TRBJ1-4	TRBV2	TGTGCCAGCACCTCAGGGGGCACAGGTGAAAAACTGTTTTTT	CASTSGGTGEKLFF
NA	NA	TRBJ2-2	TRBV11-3	TGTGCCAGCAGCTTGGCGGGGTCGGGGACCGGGGAGCTGTTTTTT	CASSLAGSGTGELFF
NA	NA	TRBJ1-4	TRBV20-1	TGCAGTGCTAGTGGGGGGCTTTCTAATGAAAAACTGTTTTTT	CSASGGLSNEKLFF
NA	NA	TRBJ1-6	TRBV6-5	TGTGCCAGCAGTTATTCGGGAAAATATTCACCCCTCCACTTT	CASSYSGKYSPLHF
NA	TRBD1	TRBJ1-5	TRBV30	TGTGCCTGGAGTGTACGGTCAGGGGGGCATCAGCCCCAGCATTTT	CAWSVRSGGHQPQHF
NA	TRBD1	TRBJ2-1	TRBV27	TGTGCCAGCAGTCCACTCCGGGACAGGGTCTTTAATGAGCAGTTCTTC	CASSPLRDRVFNEQFF
NA	TRBD1	TRBJ1-1	TRBV19	TGTGCCAGTAGTATGGGGGGACAGGGGCCTAACACTGAAGCTTTCTTT	CASSMGGQGPNTEAFF
NA	TRBD1	TRBJ2-7	TRBV5-6	TGTGCCAGCAGCTTGCGAAGAGGGGGCAGATACGAGCAGTACTTC	CASSLRRGGRYEQYF
NA	NA	TRBJ1-1	TRBV6-6	TGTGCCAGCAGTTACTCGGGCAGGGACACTGAAGCTTTCTTT	CASSYSGRDTEAFF
NA	NA	TRBJ1-1	TRBV6-6	TGTGCCAGCAGTTACTCGGGAGGTGGGGCTTTCTTT	CASSYSGGGAFF
NA	NA	TRBJ1-2	TRBV9	TGTGCCAGCAGCGTAGGCTTGGAGGGGGGCTACACCTTC	CASSVGLEGGYTF
NA	NA	TRBJ2-1	TRBV10-3	TGTGCCATCAGCGATTCGGGGGGCTTATACAATGAGCAGTTCTTC	CAISDSGGLYNEQFF
NA	TRBD2	TRBJ2-3	TRBV2	TGTGCCAGCAGAAAGCGGGGGGGCCCAGATACGCAGTATTTT	CASRKRGGPDTQYF
NA	NA	TRBJ2-3	TRBV18	TGTGCCAGCTCACCGCCGGGGAGCACAGATACGCAGTATTTT	CASSPPGSTDTQYF
NA	TRBD2	TRBJ2-5	TRBV2	TGTGCCAGCAGTGGAGTAGCGGGATTTCAAGAGACCCAGTACTTC	CASSGVAGFQETQYF
NA	NA	TRBJ2-7	TRBV12-3/TRBV12-4	TGTGCCAGCAGTGACAACTCCTACGAGCAGTACTTC	CASSDNSYEQYF
NA	TRBD1	TRBJ1-2	TRBV27	TGTGCCAGCAGTTCCCGGACAGGTCCAGGAGTTAGCTATGGCTACACCTTC	CASSSRTGPGVSYGYTF
NA	NA	TRBJ1-2	TRBV2	TGTGCCAGCAGTGAATGGAGCGGGAACTATGGCTACACCTTC	CASSEWSGNYGYTF
NA	TRBD2	TRBJ2-7	TRBV3-1/TRBV3-2	TGTGCCAGCAGCCAAGAATCGCCTAGCGGGAGGGCCCAGCAGTACTTC	CASSQESPSGRAQQYF
NA	NA	TRBJ2-7	TRBV27	TGTGCCAGCAGCAAGACGGGTTACGAGCAGTACTTC	CASSKTGYEQYF
NA	NA	TRBJ2-7	TRBV28	TGTGCCAGCAGTTTGGCCCAGGGAGAGCAGTACTTC	CASSLAQGEQYF
NA	TRBD1	TRBJ2-7	TRBV3-1/TRBV3-2	TGTGCCAGCAGCCCCCGGGACAGCTACGAGCAGTACTTC	CASSPRDSYEQYF
NA	TRBD1	TRBJ2-7	TRBV19	TGTGCCAGTCGGGACCGGGACAGGGTGGGGGAGCAGTACTTC	CASRDRDRVGEQYF
NA	NA	TRBJ2-1	TRBV5-4	TGTGCCAGCAGCTTCGAGGGGGACTCCTACAATGAGCAGTTCTTC	CASSFEGDSYNEQFF
NA	TRBD2	TRBJ2-1	TRBV10-3	TGTGCCATCGGGACATGGACTAGCGACTACAATGAGCAGTTCTTC	CAIGTWTSDYNEQFF
NA	NA	TRBJ2-7	TRBV6-6	TGTGCCAGCACCTTTCGGAGGGAGCAGTACTTC	CASTFRREQYF
few	TRBD2	TRBJ2-2	TRBV9	TGTGCCAGCAGCGTAGCCGGGGGGGCCCCCGGGGAGCTGTTTTTT	CASSVAGGAPGELFF
NA	NA	TRBJ2-7	TRBV11-2	TGTGCCAGCAGCTTGCCAGCCAGCTCAGGGCCCTACGAGCAGTACTTC	CASSLPASSGPYEQYF
NA	NA	TRBJ2-7	TRBV25-1	TGTGCCAGCAGTGGAACAGGGGGGGACTACGAGCAGTACTTC	CASSGTGGDYEQYF
NA	NA	TRBJ2-1	TRBV7-8	TGTGCCAGCAGCTTAGCCAGGTTCCCCTACAATGAGCAGTTCTTC	CASSLARFPYNEQFF
once	TRBD1	TRBJ1-6	TRBV10-3	TGTGCCATCAGGGCGACAGGGGGAAATTCATCACCCCTCCACTTT	CAIRATGGNSSPLHF